The 3 T cell receptor beta chains listed next were all sequenced from one sample in a study of blood T cell repertoires in COVID-19. Only in-frame clones appear in the TCRdb table, and some are missing; sequencing was by immunoSEQ multiplex PCR. This sample has roughly 70,000 clones; roughly 87% occur once, and the top ten carry about 9.2%. The sequencing sample was made of peripheral blood. These receptors originate from a man older than 75 with acute or convalescent COVID-19.

This chain joins TRBV3-1 (or the pseudogene TRBV3-2) and TRBJ1-1; TRBD1 is a possible D gene (5 bases). Between the trimmed V and J ends, which lost 2 bases and 0 bases, there was a span of 7 bases. Germline assignment: CDR1 LGHDT and CDR2 YNNKEL (reference sequence). CDR3 length equals 14 residues. The CDR3 here is CASSQQGMNTEAFF. In DNA, the CDR3 is TGTGCCAGCAGCCAACAGGGCATGAACACTGAAGCTTTCTTT.

V and J are TRBV19 and TRBJ2-3; TRBD2 might be the D (6 bases). V was trimmed by 5 bases and J by 3 bases, leaving 15 bases between them. Germline V CDR1 and CDR2: LNHDA, SQIVND (reference sequence). This CDR3 comprises 15 residues. CDR3 residues: CASSAAGSATDTQYF. In DNA, the CDR3 is TGTGCCAGTAGTGCGGCGGGATCCGCAACAGATACGCAGTATTTT.

The CDR3 bases are TGTGCCAGCTCACCACCGACGGCGGGAGGGTTAGATGAGCAGTTCTTC. Translating it yields CASSPPTAGGLDEQFF. The chain joins TRBV18 to TRBJ2-1; 9 positions match TRBD2. V lost 0 bases to trimming and J lost 8 bases; unmatched junction nucleotides: 8. Germline-derived CDR1 and CDR2 are KGHSH and LQKENI. CDR3 length: 16 amino acids. The full variable domain, with the rest looked up from reference TRBV18 and TRBJ2-1, is NAGVMQNPRHLVRRRGQEARLRCSPMKGHSHVYWYRQLPEEGLKFMVYLQKENIIDESGMPKERFSAEFPKEGPSILRIQQVVRGDSAAYFCASSPPTAGGLDEQFFGPGTRLTVL.